Each of the 26 T cell receptor beta chains below was sequenced from the same sample in a study of T-cell reconstitution after alpha-beta-depleted transplantation in children. For TCRbeta, the library was prepared with unique molecular identifiers. TCRdb analysed the PCR reads with MiXCR anew, one entry per CDR3 protein. This table holds roughly 100,000 distinct CDR3 sequences, 7.5% to 9.5% found once. The input for sequencing was PBMCs, taken before TCRalphabeta/CD19-depleted stem cell transplant. These receptors originate from a boy aged 2 to 10 with acute lymphoblastic leukemia, due to receive a stem cell transplant.

This clonotype was detected many times. The chain has TRBV6-2 or TRBV6-3 and TRBJ2-3; D may be TRBD2 (6 bases). The CDR3 has 15 amino acids. The V and J ends lost 5 bases and 5 bases respectively, with 17 bases between them. The V gene's germline CDR1 is MNHEY and CDR2 SVGEGT. CDR3 residues: CASSRRGRSGDTQYF. The CDR3 DNA reads as TGTGCCAGCAGTAGGAGGGGCAGGTCTGGAGATACGCAGTATTTT.

The sample holds many counts of this clonotype. The J gene is TRBJ1-3, the V gene TRBV15; no clear D. Per the germline V gene, CDR1 is LNHNV and CDR2 is YYDKDF (reference sequence). The V and J ends lost 1 base and 3 bases respectively, with 7 bases between them. The CDR3 extends over 14 amino acids. CDR3 DNA sequence: TGTGCCACCAGCAGAGTTGGGGTTGGAAACACCATATATTTT. It codes for CATSRVGVGNTIYF.

The rearrangement links TRBV7-8 to TRBJ1-3; 7 bases fit TRBD1. The length of the CDR3 is 15 residues. With 2 bases clipped from V and 4 bases from J, the junction kept 5 bases outside the gene matches. Looked up from germline, CDR1 is SGHVS and CDR2 is FQNEAQ. In DNA, the CDR3 is TGTGCCAGCAGCTTATACACAGGGGCGGGAAACACCATATATTTT. This sequence encodes CASSLYTGAGNTIYF. The variable domain in full, with the rest retrieved from reference TRBV7-8 and TRBJ1-3, is GAGVSQSPRYKVAKRGQDVALRCDPISGHVSLFWYQQALGQGPEFLTYFQNEAQLDKSGLPSDRFFAERPEGSVSTLKIQRTQQEDSAVYLCASSLYTGAGNTIYFGEGSWLTVV.

This chain joins TRBV27 and TRBJ2-1; a weak D match, TRBD2 (7 bases). There are 15 residues in the CDR3. V was cut by 6 bases and J by 7 bases, with 19 bases left in between. The V gene's germline CDR1 is MNHEY and CDR2 SMNVEV (reference sequence). In nucleotides, the CDR3 is TGTGCCAGCAGCCCAAGGGGGGGGTCGGGGAATGAGCAGTTCTTC. This gives the protein CASSPRGGSGNEQFF.

This clonotype has a handful of counts. The chain employs TRBV20-1 and TRBJ2-5, with D uncertain. Trimming pared 5 bases from V and 1 base from J, leaving 14 bases between. CDR3 size: 14 residues. Germline V gives CDR1 DFQATT, CDR2 SNEGSKA (reference sequence). For the CDR3, the DNA is TGCAGTGCTCTGCACCACACGGGCCAAGAGACCCAGTACTTC. This sequence encodes CSALHHTGQETQYF.

This clonotype was counted ten times or more. This rearrangement joins TRBV7-2 to TRBJ1-1; TRBD1 is a possible D gene (5 bases). V dropped 0 bases and J dropped 6 bases, with 17 bases sitting between them. Germline V gene lookup returns CDR1 SGHTA and CDR2 FQGNSA. The CDR3 consists of 16 residues. The CDR3 bases are TGTGCCAGCAGCTTAGCGCGGGGGGTTCGGAGGTCTGAAGCTTTCTTT. Protein: CASSLARGVRRSEAFF.

This clonotype was counted at least ten times. The chain recombines TRBV5-1 with TRBJ2-7, with D unclear. Germline loops: CDR1 SGHRS, CDR2 YFSETQ. The germline V and J ends were trimmed by 0 bases and 2 bases, with 12 bases remaining between them. CDR3 length: 15 amino acids. CDR3: CASSLGRYGTYEQYF. CDR3 in DNA: TGCGCCAGCAGCTTGGGTAGGTACGGAACCTACGAGCAGTACTTC.

This clonotype was observed at least ten times. The chain employs TRBV7-2 and TRBJ2-3; D is ambiguous. V lost 5 bases and J lost 6, with 6 bases in between. CDR3 length: 11 amino acids. CDR1 and CDR2 (germline): SGHTA, FQGNSA. In DNA form, the CDR3 reads TGTGCCAGCAGCCCCGTGGATACGCAGTATTTT. Amino acids: CASSPVDTQYF.

J is TRBJ1-1 and V is TRBV20-1; 8 bases line up with TRBD1. This CDR3 region has 15 residues. Looked up from germline, CDR1 is DFQATT and CDR2 is SNEGSKA (reference sequence). J was trimmed by 1 base and V by 1 base; bases with no gene match: 5. The CDR3 DNA follows: TGCAGTGCTAGAGGAGACAGGGGATCGAACACTGAAGCTTTCTTT. Translated: CSARGDRGSNTEAFF.

This clonotype was counted many times. V is TRBV20-1 and J is TRBJ2-7; the match to TRBD1 covers 8 bases. The CDR3 totals 14 residues. CDR1 is DFQATT and CDR2 is SNEGSKA in the germline V gene (reference sequence). V was clipped by 5 bases and J by 7 bases; unmatched bases: 13. This chain's CDR3 is CSAATQGAVREQYF. The CDR3 nucleotides are TGCAGTGCTGCTACCCAGGGGGCCGTTCGGGAGCAGTACTTC.

The rearrangement joins TRBV7-3 to TRBJ2-5, with 9 bases fitting TRBD2. Unmatched junction bases numbered 8, after V lost 2 bases and J lost 4 bases. There are 16 residues in the CDR3. CDR1 and CDR2 (germline): SGHTA, FQGTGA. The CDR3 sequence is CASSLYGGGGPETQYF. The CDR3 nucleotides read TGTGCCAGCAGCTTATATGGCGGGGGGGGCCCAGAGACCCAGTACTTC.

This clonotype was detected only a few times. J is TRBJ1-2 and V is TRBV11-2, with a possible D match to TRBD1 (5 bases). The CDR3 contains 12 residues. Trimming left V 3 bases short and J 6 bases short, with 8 bases between. The germline V gene has CDR1 SGHAT and CDR2 FQNNGV. CDR3 loop: CASSLGRDGYTF. Written as DNA, the CDR3 is TGTGCCAGCAGCTTGGGGCGAGATGGCTACACCTTC.

This clonotype has ten or more counts. The V call is TRBV11-2, the J call TRBJ1-4; D is perhaps TRBD1 (6 bases). Germline assignment: CDR1 SGHAT and CDR2 FQNNGV. This CDR3 is built from 15 residues. Trimming pared 5 bases from V and 1 base from J, leaving 11 bases between. CDR3 sequence (DNA): TGTGCCAGCAGCGTCCAGGGGTTAACTAATGAAAAACTGTTTTTT. It codes for CASSVQGLTNEKLFF.

This clonotype showed up many times. This chain connects TRBV15 to TRBJ2-1; a weak D match, TRBD2 (5 bases). CDR3 size: 16 residues. Trimming cost V 3 bases and J 1 base, with 13 bases left between them. The germline V gene has CDR1 LNHNV and CDR2 YYDKDF (reference sequence). As DNA, the CDR3 is TGTGCCACCAGCAGGACCAGCGGTTCTTCCTACAATGAGCAGTTCTTC. This sequence encodes CATSRTSGSSYNEQFF.

This clonotype was seen at least ten times. J is TRBJ1-1 and V is TRBV12-3 or TRBV12-4, with D unclear. With 7 bases removed from V and 1 base from J, the gap between germline ends came to 13 bases. The CDR3 is made up of 14 amino acids. The CDR3 nucleotides read TGTGCCAGCACCCCCAACCTTCAGAACACTGAAGCTTTCTTT. Its translation: CASTPNLQNTEAFF.

This clonotype has just one count. V and J are TRBV2 and TRBJ2-1; TRBD1 agrees at 8 bases. This CDR3 comprises 14 residues. Germline V gene sequence: CDR1 SNHLY, CDR2 FYNNEI. V lost 7 bases and J lost 3; bases outside the gene matches: 5. CDR3 sequence (DNA): TGTGCCAGCAAGGAGGACAGGGTCTACAATGAGCAGTTCTTC. Translating gives CASKEDRVYNEQFF.

This clonotype has a handful of counts. The chain links TRBV20-1 to TRBJ1-3; D ambiguous. This CDR3 region has 13 residues. CDR1 is DFQATT, CDR2 SNEGSKA, per germline (reference sequence). Trimming removed 5 bases from V and 2 bases from J, with 10 bases in between. CDR3 in DNA: TGCAGTGCTTCGTTGGGCCCTGGAAACACCATATATTTT. Protein sequence: CSASLGPGNTIYF.

The chain has TRBV6-5 and TRBJ1-2, with D hard to call. The CDR3 totals 15 residues. V was clipped by 0 bases and J by 3 bases, with 11 bases between them. Germline values: CDR1 MNHEY, CDR2 SVGAGI. CDR3 amino acids: CASSYSRSIDYGYTF. CDR3 DNA: TGTGCCAGCAGTTACTCGAGGTCCATCGACTATGGCTACACCTTC.

This clonotype has a count of ten or more. The J gene is TRBJ2-7, the V gene TRBV5-1; D is unclear. V lost 4 bases, J lost 0 bases, and 14 bases lay in between. Germline CDR1 reads SGHRS; CDR2 reads YFSETQ. The CDR3 covers 15 residues. The CDR3 sequence is CASSPLELPSYEQYF. DNA of the CDR3: TGCGCCAGCAGCCCCCTAGAGCTTCCCTCCTACGAGCAGTACTTC.

Many counts were recorded for this clonotype. The chain links TRBV4-2 to TRBJ2-7; the match to TRBD2 covers 7 bases. The germline V gene has CDR1 LGHNA and CDR2 YNFKEQ. The junction had 6 bases not matched to a gene; V was cut back by 0 bases and J by 4 bases. The CDR3 runs 15 residues. The chain's CDR3 is CASSQEIASGYEQYF. DNA for the CDR3: TGTGCCAGCAGCCAAGAAATCGCTAGCGGTTACGAGCAGTACTTC.

The chain uses TRBV5-3 and TRBJ2-7; D possibly corresponds to TRBD2 (6 bases). TRBV5-3 is classed as an ORF, of uncertain function. The CDR3 covers 15 residues. Trimming shortened V by 2 bases and J by 1 base, and 13 bases separated the two germline ends. CDR3 region: CARSFGGANSYEQYF. The CDR3 region has the DNA TGTGCCAGAAGCTTTGGAGGGGCAAATTCCTACGAGCAGTACTTC.

The rearrangement joins TRBV7-2 to TRBJ2-3; TRBD2 matches at 13 bases. Germline CDR1 reads SGHTA; CDR2 reads FQGNSA. V gave up 5 bases and J gave up 14 bases; unmatched junction bases: 4. The CDR3 extends over 12 amino acids. The CDR3: CASSALAGGLYF. In nucleotides, the CDR3 is TGTGCCAGCAGCGCACTAGCGGGGGGGCTGTATTTT.

In the case of this clonotype: A read error may explain this, as a much larger clone is one base away. It is likely a read error, because the conserved phenylalanine at the end of the CDR3 is missing. This rearrangement joins TRBV4-1 to TRBJ2-7; possibly TRBD2 for D (5 bases). The CDR3 has 15 residues. With 1 base removed from V and 1 base from J, the gap between germline ends came to 11 bases. CDR1 MGHRA and CDR2 YSYEKL come from the germline V gene. The CDR3 nucleotides read TGCGCCAGCAGCCAAGGACCCCAGCGGTCCTACGAGCAGTACTGC. Translated, it gives CASSQGPQRSYEQYC.

The V gene is TRBV6-1, the J gene TRBJ2-7, with 8 bases matching TRBD2. Germline assignment: CDR1 MNHNS and CDR2 SASEGT. V lost 7 bases and J lost 0; bases outside the gene matches: 11. This CDR3 has 16 residues. The CDR3 reads CASTRVGLAGSYEQYF. The CDR3 nucleotides read TGTGCCAGCACCCGAGTCGGCCTAGCGGGCTCCTACGAGCAGTACTTC.

This clonotype has at least ten counts. The gene calls are TRBV14 and TRBJ2-7; the D gene is possibly TRBD2 (5 bases). The V and J ends lost 0 bases and 2 bases respectively, with 8 bases between them. Germline CDR1 and CDR2: SGHDN and FVKESK. The CDR3 runs to 14 residues. The CDR3 is CASSQDPGAYEQYF. DNA for the CDR3: TGTGCCAGCAGCCAAGACCCCGGGGCCTACGAGCAGTACTTC.

This clonotype came up a few times. The CDR3 spells CASRPSGRWNTGELFF. Here the CDR3 DNA reads TGTGCCAGCAGACCTTCTGGACGGTGGAACACCGGGGAGCTGTTTTTT. This chain connects TRBV27 to TRBJ2-2, with D unresolved. CDR1 is MNHEY and CDR2 is SMNVEV in the germline V gene (reference sequence). There are 16 residues in the CDR3. Trimming removed 6 bases from V and 1 base from J, with 15 bases in between.